These 12 T cell receptor beta chains came from one sample sequenced in a study of T cell repertoires in cytomegalovirus infection. TCRdb recomputed calls from the reads with MiXCR, one row per CDR3 protein. The sample shows over 250,000 distinct CDR3 sequences, roughly a quarter of them seen only once. Material: PBMCs. The receptors derive from a human donor in good health (CMV status not recorded). Some clones in this sample may be carry-over from other donors' samples.

This clonotype was seen a handful of times. CDR3 protein: CASITGEKGTDTQYF. The CDR3 DNA reads TGTGCCAGTATAACGGGAGAAAAGGGCACAGATACGCAGTATTTT. The chain combines TRBV19 with TRBJ2-3, with D possibly TRBD2 on 6 matching bases. The CDR3 extends over 15 amino acids. The ends were cut back, 7 bases at V and 1 base at J, with 15 bases in the middle. Germline V gene data show CDR1 as LNHDA and CDR2 as SQIVND (reference sequence).

Ten or more counts support this clonotype. The V and J genes are TRBV28 and TRBJ2-1; D remains unclear. The length of the CDR3 is 14 residues. Trimming pared 5 bases from V and 2 bases from J, leaving 10 bases between. In germline, CDR1 is MDHEN, CDR2 SYDVKM. In nucleotides, the CDR3 is TGTGCCAGCAGTCGAACTGGGACCTACAATGAGCAGTTCTTC. It is translated as CASSRTGTYNEQFF.

This chain uses TRBV19 with TRBJ2-5; 10 bases align to TRBD2. CDR3 length: 14 amino acids. In germline, CDR1 is LNHDA, CDR2 SQIVND (reference sequence). With V trimmed by 7 bases and J by 4 bases, 6 bases remained unmatched. As DNA, the CDR3 is TGTGCCAGTATCGTAGCGGGGGGAATAGAGACCCAGTACTTC. Protein: CASIVAGGIETQYF.

On this clonotype: A read error may account for a junction end that differs from germline. The chain joins TRBV7-2 to TRBJ1-5, with D unresolved. CDR1 and CDR2 (germline): SGHTA, FQGNSA. The CDR3 runs 15 residues. The chain's CDR3 is CASSLDGVSKQPQHF. In nucleotides, the CDR3 is TGTGCCAGCAGCTTAGACGGCGTAAGCAAACAGCCCCAGCATTTT. Drawing the rest from reference TRBV7-2 and TRBJ1-5, the complete variable domain is GAGVSQSPSNKVTEKGKDVELRCDPISGHTALYWYRQSLGQGLEFLIYFQGNSAPDKSGLPSDRFSAERTGGSVSTLTIQRTQQEDSAVYLCASSLDGVSKQPQHFGDGTRLSIL.

This chain uses TRBV5-1 with TRBJ1-1; 12 bases map to TRBD1. The CDR3 is made up of 15 amino acids. The germline CDR1 and CDR2 sequences are SGHRS and YFSETQ. The J segment lost 2 bases and the V segment lost 3 bases, leaving 2 bases of the junction unmatched. Written as DNA, the CDR3 is TGCGCCAGCAGCTGGGGGACAGGGGGCAACACTGAAGCTTTCTTT. Translation gives CASSWGTGGNTEAFF. Complete variable domain (other parts from reference TRBV5-1 and TRBJ1-1): KAGVTQTPRYLIKTRGQQVTLSCSPISGHRSVSWYQQTPGQGLQFLFEYFSETQRNKGNFPGRFSGRQFSNSRSEMNVSTLELGDSALYLCASSWGTGGNTEAFFGQGTRLTVV.

In its sample, this clonotype was seen many times. The chain has TRBV7-8 and TRBJ2-1; possibly TRBD2 for D (6 bases). This CDR3 comprises 15 residues. Germline V CDR1 and CDR2: SGHVS, FQNEAQ. Trimming removed 6 bases at V and 3 bases at J, with 15 bases between. CDR3 residues: CASSYGTSLYNEQFF. For the CDR3, the DNA is TGTGCCAGCAGTTACGGGACTTCCCTCTACAATGAGCAGTTCTTC.

This clonotype came up a few times. The chain links TRBV28 to TRBJ2-7; D not resolved. Looked up from germline, CDR1 is MDHEN and CDR2 is SYDVKM. Trimming cost V 5 bases and J 5 bases, with 13 bases left between them. The CDR3 sequence is 13 residues long. The CDR3 DNA follows: TGTGCCAGCAGTCCGATTGGTGACCACGAGCAGTACTTC. It codes for CASSPIGDHEQYF.

The J gene is TRBJ1-1, the V gene TRBV2; D may be TRBD1 (6 bases). There are 13 residues in the CDR3. V dropped 5 bases and J dropped 5 bases, with 12 bases sitting between them. The germline gives CDR1 SNHLY, CDR2 FYNNEI. The CDR3 sequence: CASSYTGATEAFF. The CDR3 DNA reads TGTGCCAGCAGTTACACGGGGGCTACTGAAGCTTTCTTT.

The chain employs TRBV7-2 and TRBJ2-5; maybe TRBD2 (7 bases). The CDR3 loop spans 15 amino acids. Germline-derived CDR1 and CDR2 are SGHTA and FQGNSA. V dropped 1 base and J dropped 2 bases, with 11 bases sitting between them. The CDR3 DNA sequence: TGTGCCAGCAGCTTAGTTGCGGGGGCTCAAGAGACCCAGTACTTC. It specifies CASSLVAGAQETQYF.

This clonotype was recorded a few times. The chain couples TRBV28 to TRBJ2-7, with D unclear. V was shortened by 5 bases and J by 5 bases, with 16 bases between the two germline ends. In germline, CDR1 is MDHEN, CDR2 SYDVKM. This CDR3 is 14 amino acids long. The CDR3 DNA is TGTGCCAGCAGTCCTATTAGGGCCGTGCACGAGCAGTACTTC. Translating gives CASSPIRAVHEQYF.

V usage is TRBV20-1 and J usage is TRBJ1-4, with TRBD1 as a possible D gene (5 bases). Trimming took 0 bases from V and 3 from J, leaving 11 bases between them. From germline, CDR1 is DFQATT and CDR2 SNEGSKA (reference sequence). This CDR3 contains 15 residues. Here the CDR3 DNA reads TGCAGTGCTAGAGATCTCAGGGCCTCTAATGAAAAACTGTTTTTT. Protein sequence: CSARDLRASNEKLFF.

The V gene is TRBV6-6, the J gene TRBJ2-5; tentatively, D is TRBD1 or TRBD2 (5 bases each). CDR1 is MNHNY, CDR2 SVGAGI, per germline (reference sequence). The CDR3 consists of 16 residues. V shed 5 bases and J shed 7 bases, with 23 bases lying between them. CDR3 in DNA: TGTGCCAGCAGTGGAGTCAATTCAGGGACCCAGGGGACCCAGTACTTC. Amino acid sequence: CASSGVNSGTQGTQYF.